The 28 T cell receptor beta chains presented below share a single source sample, sequenced in a study of blood T cell repertoires in COVID-19 (TCRdb year 2020). The library came from the immunoSEQ multiplex PCR assay. TCRdb mirrors the immuneACCESS table, restricted to in-frame sequences. Some clones are absent from its copies; in checked studies, under half trace to an unresolved V gene, and the reason for the others is unknown. Present in this sample are roughly 53,000 clones, 80% to 90% of which were seen just once. The top ten clonotypes cover approximately 1.5% of the sample. The sample consisted of peripheral blood. These receptors were collected from a man aged 55-75 years with acute or convalescent COVID-19.

The chain employs TRBV5-1 and TRBJ1-1, with 8 bases aligning to TRBD1. The CDR3 has 14 residues. In germline, CDR1 is SGHRS, CDR2 YFSETQ. The ends lost 7 bases at V and 7 bases at J; junction bases unmatched: 12. CDR3 DNA: TGCGCCAGCGGAGGAGGACAGGGATACGGTGAAGCTTTCTTT. This sequence encodes CASGGGQGYGEAFF. The entire variable domain, with the rest obtained from reference TRBV5-1 and TRBJ1-1, is as follows: KAGVTQTPRYLIKTRGQQVTLSCSPISGHRSVSWYQQTPGQGLQFLFEYFSETQRNKGNFPGRFSGRQFSNSRSEMNVSTLELGDSALYLCASGGGQGYGEAFFGQGTRLTVV.

The CDR3 spells CAWRGHNEKLFF. CDR3 coding DNA: TGTGCCTGGAGGGGACATAATGAAAAACTGTTTTTT. This chain uses TRBV30 with TRBJ1-4, with D tentatively TRBD1 (6 bases). Germline assignment: CDR1 GTSNPN and CDR2 SVGIG (reference sequence). There are 12 residues in the CDR3. The ends were cut back, 3 bases at V and 4 bases at J, with 6 bases in the middle.

This clone was seen only once. The rearrangement links TRBV7-9 to TRBJ1-2; D is unresolved. The CDR3 has 15 amino acids. V lost 1 base and J lost 0, with 9 bases in between. CDR1 and CDR2 (germline): SEHNR, FQNEAQ (reference sequence). The CDR3 sequence is CASSLDPGSNYGYTF. Here the CDR3 DNA reads TGTGCCAGCAGCTTAGATCCGGGTTCTAACTATGGCTACACCTTC.

This rearrangement joins TRBV3-1 (or the pseudogene TRBV3-2) to TRBJ1-2; the D is unclear. V lost 0 bases and J 2 bases, leaving 10 bases between the germline ends. CDR3 length: 15 residues. From germline, CDR1 is LGHDT and CDR2 YNNKEL (reference sequence). Here the CDR3 DNA reads TGTGCCAGCAGCCAAGAGGGGAGGAGAAACTATGGCTACACCTTC. Its protein is CASSQEGRRNYGYTF.

The gene calls are TRBV4-1 and TRBJ1-1; 7 bases map to TRBD1. The germline gives CDR1 MGHRA, CDR2 YSYEKL. The CDR3 contains 18 residues. The V segment lost 1 base and the J segment 1 base; nucleotides outside the gene matches: 12. In nucleotides, the CDR3 is TGCGCCAGCAGCCAAGGGGCACATATCGGGACAGAGAACACTGAAGCTTTCTTT. Translation: CASSQGAHIGTENTEAFF.

The V call is TRBV10-3, the J call TRBJ2-1; 9 bases map to TRBD1. The germline CDR1 and CDR2 sequences are ENHRY and SYGVKD. The CDR3 sequence is 14 residues long. The V segment lost 6 bases and the J segment 4 bases; nucleotides outside the gene matches: 4. The CDR3 here is CAISSGQGYNEQFF. CDR3 bases: TGTGCCATCAGCTCGGGACAGGGATACAATGAGCAGTTCTTC.

The chain uses TRBV3-1 (or the pseudogene TRBV3-2) and TRBJ2-2; D remains ambiguous. The germline CDR1 and CDR2 sequences are LGHDT and YNNKEL (reference sequence). The germline V and J ends were trimmed by 6 bases and 5 bases, with 7 bases remaining between them. This CDR3 contains 12 residues. The CDR3 region is CASRSETGELFF. CDR3 sequence (DNA): TGTGCCAGCAGGAGTGAGACCGGGGAGCTGTTTTTT.

The V and J genes are TRBV2 and TRBJ1-1; 7 bases are shared with TRBD1. In germline, CDR1 is SNHLY, CDR2 FYNNEI. This CDR3 comprises 15 residues. V dropped 4 bases and J dropped 1; count of bases not matched to a gene: 6. This CDR3 reads CASSGQGSRNTEAFF. The CDR3 coding sequence is TGTGCCAGCAGTGGACAGGGCTCTCGGAACACTGAAGCTTTCTTT.

The rearrangement joins TRBV19 to TRBJ1-6, with D unresolved. Trimming removed 1 base from V and 7 bases from J, with 11 bases in between. CDR1 and CDR2 (germline): LNHDA, SQIVND (reference sequence). The CDR3 sequence is 15 residues long. The CDR3 loop reads CASSIVEGTNSPLHF. The CDR3 nucleotides read TGTGCCAGTAGTATAGTAGAGGGCACCAATTCACCCCTCCACTTT.

This clone was detected a few times. V is TRBV6-5 and J is TRBJ1-4, with TRBD1 matching over 8 bases. The ends lost 5 bases at V and 7 bases at J; junction bases unmatched: 6. Per germline, CDR1 MNHEY and CDR2 SVGAGI. The CDR3 extends over 14 amino acids. The CDR3 protein is CASSPRQGSEKLFF. CDR3 sequence (DNA): TGTGCCAGCAGTCCTCGACAGGGGAGTGAAAAACTGTTTTTT.

The chain has TRBV18 and TRBJ1-4; the D gene is possibly TRBD1 (6 bases). The CDR3 sequence is 16 residues long. The V end lost 3 bases, the J end lost 5 bases, and 16 bases lay between the germline ends. Germline CDR1 is KGHSH and CDR2 is LQKENI. The CDR3 DNA reads TGTGCCAGCTCACCTTATCAGGGGATTAGGAATGAAAAACTGTTTTTT. This encodes CASSPYQGIRNEKLFF.

The chain links TRBV5-6 to TRBJ2-7; 8 nucleotides agree with TRBD1. J lost 6 bases, V lost 3 bases, and 8 bases had no gene match. Germline lookup yields CDR1 SGHDT and CDR2 YYEEEE. This CDR3 region has 14 residues. The CDR3 spells CASSSDRALREQYF. The CDR3 nucleotides are TGTGCCAGCAGCTCGGACAGGGCCCTACGCGAGCAGTACTTC.

The chain carries TRBV9 and TRBJ1-1, with a tentative D call TRBD1 (6 bases). Germline V gene sequence: CDR1 SGDLS, CDR2 YYNGEE. Deletions cut 2 bases from V and 3 bases from J, with 20 bases between. This CDR3 comprises 17 residues. CDR3 sequence: CASSVGGPFYPDTEAFF. CDR3 sequence (DNA): TGTGCCAGCAGCGTTGGGGGCCCCTTCTATCCCGACACTGAAGCTTTCTTT.

V gene TRBV6-1 combines with J gene TRBJ1-5; D is unclear. V lost 6 bases to trimming and J lost 4 bases, with 4 bases between them. Germline V CDR1 and CDR2: MNHNS, SASEGT. The CDR3 loop spans 11 amino acids. The CDR3 reads CASRANQPQHF. The CDR3 DNA reads TGTGCCAGCAGGGCAAATCAGCCCCAGCATTTT.

This chain links TRBV13 with TRBJ1-1; tentative D call: TRBD1 (5 bases). This CDR3 is built from 20 residues. Germline loops: CDR1 PRHDT, CDR2 FYEKMQ (reference sequence). With 5 bases removed from V and 0 bases from J, the gap between germline ends came to 28 bases. The CDR3 loop reads CASSLIGREGLRYMNTEAFF. In DNA form, the CDR3 reads TGTGCCAGCAGCCTCATCGGCAGGGAAGGGCTGCGATACATGAACACTGAAGCTTTCTTT.

V and J are TRBV2 and TRBJ2-7; tentative D call: TRBD1 (6 bases). Germline loops: CDR1 SNHLY, CDR2 FYNNEI. CDR3 length: 14 residues. The ends were cut back, 6 bases at V and 0 bases at J, with 12 bases in the middle. CDR3 residues: CASRPDSNSYEQYF. CDR3 bases: TGTGCCAGCAGACCGGACAGTAACTCCTACGAGCAGTACTTC.

J is TRBJ1-5 and V is TRBV12-5, with unresolved D. From germline, CDR1 is LGHNT and CDR2 FRNRAP. Deletions cut 6 bases from V and 1 base from J, with 13 bases between. This CDR3 is 15 amino acids long. The DNA for the CDR3 is TGTGCTAGTGGGCCGGGTAATCCGAGCAATCAGCCCCAGCATTTT. Translated: CASGPGNPSNQPQHF.

The rearrangement links TRBV19 to TRBJ1-2; TRBD1 matches at 7 bases. CDR3 length equals 15 residues. CDR1 and CDR2 from the germline V gene are LNHDA and SQIVND (reference sequence). V was pared by 5 bases and J by 4 bases, with 10 bases of the junction left unmatched. CDR3 protein: CASSPTRTGAYGYTF. The DNA for the CDR3 is TGTGCCAGTAGTCCCACTAGGACAGGAGCCTATGGCTACACCTTC.

The table lists this clone with a few counts. The gene calls are TRBV3-1 (or the pseudogene TRBV3-2) and TRBJ2-7; 8 bases agree with TRBD1. The J segment lost 3 bases and the V segment lost 4 bases, leaving 5 bases of the junction unmatched. Germline lookup yields CDR1 LGHDT and CDR2 YNNKEL (reference sequence). The CDR3 is 14 amino acids. CDR3 in amino acids: CASSLRQGYYEQYF. The DNA of the CDR3 is TGTGCCAGCAGCCTGAGACAGGGGTACTACGAGCAGTACTTC.

The V gene is TRBV11-2, the J gene TRBJ1-4; D not certain. Between the trimmed V and J ends, which lost 1 base and 8 bases, there was a span of 5 bases. Germline-derived CDR1 and CDR2 are SGHAT and FQNNGV. The CDR3 extends over 12 amino acids. This chain's CDR3 is CASSLGREKLFF. CDR3 coding DNA: TGTGCCAGCAGCTTAGGTAGAGAAAAACTGTTTTTT.

The V gene is TRBV11-3, the J gene TRBJ2-3, with TRBD1 identical over 11 bases. Germline CDR1 SGHNT, CDR2 YENEEA. The CDR3 runs 15 residues. V was pared by 5 bases and J by 2 bases, with 3 bases of the junction left unmatched. The CDR3 sequence is CASSNGQGATDTQYF. CDR3 sequence (DNA): TGTGCCAGCAGCAACGGACAGGGGGCCACAGATACGCAGTATTTT.

This clone was detected only once. The chain has TRBV11-2 and TRBJ2-5; 10 nucleotides align to TRBD1. V was pared by 1 base and J by 2 bases, with 1 base of the junction left unmatched. Germline V CDR1 and CDR2: SGHAT, FQNNGV. The CDR3 extends over 15 amino acids. This chain's CDR3 is CASSLGDRGQETQYF. The CDR3 DNA follows: TGTGCCAGCAGCTTAGGGGACAGGGGACAAGAGACCCAGTACTTC.

V usage is TRBV7-9 and J usage is TRBJ1-4, with a possible D match to TRBD1 (6 bases). Trimming cost V 3 bases and J 8 bases, with 10 bases left between them. The length of the CDR3 is 13 residues. Germline V CDR1 and CDR2: SEHNR, FQNEAQ (reference sequence). The CDR3 nucleotides read TGTGCCAGCAGCTTCCGGGACATCGAAAAACTGTTTTTT. It yields the protein CASSFRDIEKLFF.

The V and J genes are TRBV12-5 and TRBJ2-7; tentative D call: TRBD1 (5 bases). The CDR3 extends over 15 amino acids. Germline-derived CDR1 and CDR2 are LGHNT and FRNRAP. V lost 6 bases, J lost 3 bases, and 18 bases lay in between. CDR3 sequence: CASGLHAGQLYEQYF. Here the CDR3 DNA reads TGTGCTAGTGGCCTACATGCAGGGCAACTCTACGAGCAGTACTTC.

The chain couples TRBV15 to TRBJ2-1; 11 bases agree with TRBD2. The CDR3 consists of 20 residues. V dropped 0 bases and J dropped 0; count of bases not matched to a gene: 10. Germline lookup yields CDR1 LNHNV and CDR2 YYDKDF (reference sequence). This CDR3 is CATSRDHLAGGPSSYNEQFF. The CDR3 DNA reads as TGTGCCACCAGCAGAGATCATCTAGCGGGGGGTCCGAGCTCCTACAATGAGCAGTTCTTC.

V and J are TRBV2 and TRBJ2-4, with TRBD2 as a possible D gene (6 bases). The V gene's germline CDR1 is SNHLY and CDR2 FYNNEI. The CDR3 spans 15 residues. Trimming stripped 4 bases from V and 9 bases from J, with 19 bases between. CDR3 sequence (DNA): TGTGCCAGCAGTGGGATAAGTGGAGGGCTTAGCATTCAGTACTTC. It yields the protein CASSGISGGLSIQYF.

The chain uses TRBV5-6 and TRBJ2-1; 8 bases line up with TRBD2. The germline CDR1 and CDR2 sequences are SGHDT and YYEEEE. V shed 3 bases, J shed 4 bases, and the junction held 9 bases outside the gene matches. The CDR3 is 16 amino acids. The CDR3 spells CASSSRQPGGYNEQFF. The DNA for the CDR3 is TGTGCCAGCAGCTCACGACAGCCGGGGGGGTACAATGAGCAGTTCTTC.

The chain employs TRBV5-1 and TRBJ1-1; TRBD1 is a possible D gene (6 bases). V was clipped by 0 bases and J by 4 bases, with 13 bases between them. The CDR3 contains 15 residues. Germline V lookup: CDR1 SGHRS, CDR2 YFSETQ. Here the CDR3 reads CASSLGSGGLTEAFF. CDR3 nucleotide sequence: TGCGCCAGCAGCTTGGGGTCTGGGGGCCTCACTGAAGCTTTCTTT.